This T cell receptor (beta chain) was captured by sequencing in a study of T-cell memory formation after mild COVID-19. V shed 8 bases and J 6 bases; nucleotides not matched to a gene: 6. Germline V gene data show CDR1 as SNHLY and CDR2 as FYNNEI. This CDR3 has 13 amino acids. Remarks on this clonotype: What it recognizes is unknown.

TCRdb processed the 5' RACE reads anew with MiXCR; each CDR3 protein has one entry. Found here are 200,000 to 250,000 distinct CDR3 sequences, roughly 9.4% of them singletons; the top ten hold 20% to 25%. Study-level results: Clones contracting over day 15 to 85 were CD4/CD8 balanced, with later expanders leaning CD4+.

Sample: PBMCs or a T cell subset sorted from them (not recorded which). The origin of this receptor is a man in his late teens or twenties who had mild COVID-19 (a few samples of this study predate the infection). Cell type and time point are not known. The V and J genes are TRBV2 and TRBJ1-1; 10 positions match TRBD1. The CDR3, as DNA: TGTGCCAGCCAAGGACAGGGGGTATCTGAAGCTTTCTTT. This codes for CASQGQGVSEAFF. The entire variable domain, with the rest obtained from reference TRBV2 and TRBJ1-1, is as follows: EPEVTQTPSHQVTQMGQEVILRCVPISNHLYFYWYRQILGQKVEFLVSFYNNEISEKSEIFDDQFSVERPDGSNFTLKIRSTKLEDSAMYFCASQGQGVSEAFFGQGTRLTVV.